The clone carrying this TCR beta chain was seen a single time. Antigen specificity is unknown. The sample belongs to a study of cytotoxic CD8 clonotypes in ibrutinib-treated CLL. Background on the study: Response was recorded as partial in approximately 24 patients and complete in 2; at median approximately 63 months, around 14 remained remitted and around twelve had progressed. Study findings and constraints: Sampling times differed between sustained-remission and progressing patients.

Looked up from germline, CDR1 is SGHAT and CDR2 is FQNNGV. V lost 2 bases, J lost 6 bases, and 12 bases stayed unmatched. The CDR3 has 17 residues. TCRdb's table, derived via immunoSEQ multiplex PCR, lists solely in-frame clones and lacks some. Of 150,000 or so clones listed, roughly 83% are singletons. This TCR was recovered from a human donor with chronic lymphocytic leukemia. The V gene is TRBV11-2, the J gene TRBJ2-2, with 7 bases that match TRBD1. Sequencing used PBMCs, obtained after 12 months of ibrutinib treatment. CDR3 in amino acids: CASSLRGTEGVPGELFF. CDR3 nucleotide sequence: TGTGCCAGCAGCTTAAGGGGGACAGAAGGGGTTCCCGGGGAGCTGTTTTTT.